The T cell receptor beta chain under discussion was sequenced for a study of blood T cell repertoires in COVID-19. Assay: immunoSEQ multiplex PCR; the TCRdb copy retains only in-frame clones and omits some. The data hold hundreds of thousands of clones, with over 70% observed a single time. This clone appeared once. The V gene's germline CDR1 is MGHRA and CDR2 YSYEKL. The J segment lost 1 base and the V segment lost 1 base, leaving 3 bases of the junction unmatched. The CDR3 length is 18 residues. The sample consisted of peripheral blood. The receptor was derived from a woman aged 45-65 years with COVID-19, enrolled during active disease. The chain combines TRBV4-1 with TRBJ2-6, with TRBD2 matching 11 bases. The CDR3 is CASSQVRLAGSGANVLTF. As DNA, the CDR3 is TGCGCCAGCAGCCAAGTGAGACTAGCGGGATCTGGGGCCAACGTCCTGACTTTC.